This T cell receptor beta chain stems from a study of shared clonotypes between healthy human individuals. The study's findings and limits: Only blood was sampled, and tissue TCR repertoires likely differ from blood ones.

The method was immunoSEQ multiplex PCR; TCRdb's version includes in-frame clones alone and lacks a portion of them. The sample gives 2 million to 2.5 million clones, just over 90% of which show up once; about 0.37% is in the top ten. The CDR3 runs to 15 residues. CDR1 is SEHNR, CDR2 FQNEAQ, per germline (reference sequence). V was cut by 3 bases and J by 5 bases, with 16 bases left in between. On this clone: Antigen unknown.

The sample taken for sequencing was naive CD4+ T cells from PBMCs. Stated subset: CD45RA+ positively selected. The chain combines TRBV7-9 with TRBJ2-5; D perhaps matches TRBD2 (6 bases). The TCR comes from a man aged 18 to 29 in good health. Some clones in this sample may be carry-over from other donors' samples. CDR3 loop: CASSLYGSGRETQYF. The CDR3 DNA is TGTGCCAGCAGCTTGTACGGGAGTGGGAGGGAGACCCAGTACTTC.